This T cell receptor (beta chain) was sequenced for a study of T cells in Graves' hyperthyroidism and ophthalmopathy. Ophthalmopathy patients all had a Clinical Activity Score of at least 3, a NOSPECS grade of at least 4 and disease under 3 months old. Diagnostic assessment was based on clinical symptoms, serum thyroxine and TRAb, thyroid ultrasound and orbital computed tomography. In its sample, this clonotype was seen many times. Between the trimmed V and J ends, which lost 5 bases and 3 bases, there was a span of 13 bases. The CDR3 sequence is 15 residues long. CDR1 and CDR2 from the germline V gene are LNHNV and YYDKDF (reference sequence). Amplified regions were TCR beta CDR3 sequences from RNA transcripts. The HTBI set primed first-round TCR CDR3 RT-PCR. TCRdb fed the multiplex PCR reads into MiXCR, producing one record per CDR3 protein. Seen here are about 250,000 distinct CDR3 sequences, 24% observed once, and the top ten hold roughly 40%.

What was sequenced was blood. The TCR originated in a woman aged 40 to 49 with Graves' ophthalmopathy. The chain joins TRBV15 to TRBJ2-2; perhaps TRBD2 as D (6 bases). CDR3: CATSYRLGYTGELFF. The CDR3, as DNA: TGTGCCACCAGCTATAGACTAGGTTACACCGGGGAGCTGTTTTTT.